This TCR beta chain is drawn from a study of T cells in Graves' hyperthyroidism and ophthalmopathy. This clonotype showed up many times. The investigators amplified TCR beta CDR3 regions from RNA transcripts. The HTBI set primed first-round TCR CDR3 RT-PCR. TCRdb passed the multiplex PCR reads through MiXCR, listing each CDR3 protein once. The data hold 130,000 to 150,000 distinct CDR3 sequences, with roughly a fifth observed a single time. The CDR3 is 17 residues long. V lost 6 bases and J lost 8; bases outside the gene matches: 17. CDR1 is MNHEY, CDR2 SVGAGI, per germline. The chain uses TRBV6-5 and TRBJ1-2; 11 bases fit TRBD1. Material for sequencing was blood. The origin of this receptor is a woman between 45 and 65 years old with Graves' hyperthyroidism that later progressed to Graves' ophthalmopathy. The CDR3 is CASSYAGQGDNKRGYTF. As DNA, the CDR3 is TGTGCCAGCAGCTACGCGGGACAGGGGGATAATAAGCGAGGCTACACCTTC.